This entry lists 10 T cell receptor beta chains sequenced from one sample in a study of OX40 agonist ivuxolimab in advanced cancers. Sequencing used immunoSEQ multiplex PCR; TCRdb keeps in-frame clones, though not all of them. The sample has roughly 86,000 clones, 85% to 90% seen once. The sample in question was CD4+ or CD8+ T cells sorted from blood, obtained in a trial of the OX40 agonist ivuxolimab. These TCRs come from an adult with an advanced solid tumor such as melanoma, head and neck, liver or kidney cancer.

The chain joins TRBV6-1 to TRBJ2-7, with D tentatively TRBD2 (6 bases). From germline, CDR1 is MNHNS and CDR2 SASEGT. This CDR3 comprises 14 residues. Trimming cost V 6 bases and J 7 bases, with 19 bases left between them. Here the CDR3 DNA reads TGTGCCAGCAGCCCGGGACTTACGCGGGAAGAGCAGTACTTC. This translates into CASSPGLTREEQYF.

This clone was seen only a few times. The genes are TRBV5-4 and TRBJ2-6; D gene uncertain. V dropped 0 bases and J dropped 2 bases, with 6 bases sitting between them. The CDR3 has 15 amino acids. Germline CDR1 and CDR2: SGHNT and YYREEE (reference sequence). The CDR3 sequence: CASSLVGTGANVLTF. The CDR3 DNA follows: TGTGCCAGCAGCTTGGTAGGGACTGGGGCCAACGTCCTGACTTTC.

The gene calls are TRBV4-1 and TRBJ2-7; the match to TRBD2 covers 9 bases. The length of the CDR3 is 15 residues. The germline gives CDR1 MGHRA, CDR2 YSYEKL. V lost 7 bases and J lost 2; bases outside the gene matches: 9. The CDR3 DNA reads TGCGCCAGCACCCCGACTAGCGGAGCTCCCTACGAGCAGTACTTC. Amino acid sequence: CASTPTSGAPYEQYF.

The chain has TRBV27 and TRBJ2-2; no firm D call. The V end lost 1 base, the J end lost 4 bases, and 13 bases lay between the germline ends. This CDR3 has 16 residues. Germline CDR1 and CDR2: MNHEY and SMNVEV (reference sequence). In nucleotides, the CDR3 is TGTGCCAGCAGTTTATTGGGTTCGTACGGCACCGGGGAGCTGTTTTTT. Amino acid sequence: CASSLLGSYGTGELFF.

This rearrangement joins TRBV9 to TRBJ1-1, with D tentatively TRBD1 (6 bases). CDR3 length equals 14 residues. Germline CDR1 reads SGDLS; CDR2 reads YYNGEE. V was trimmed by 3 bases and J by 5 bases, leaving 14 bases between them. CDR3 loop: CASSAHGGRTEAFF. The CDR3 coding sequence is TGTGCCAGCAGCGCACACGGGGGCCGGACTGAAGCTTTCTTT. Based on the CDR3 plus reference TRBV9 and TRBJ1-1, the full variable domain is DSGVTQTPKHLITATGQRVTLRCSPRSGDLSVYWYQQSLDQGLQFLIQYYNGEERAKGNILERFSAQQFPDLHSELNLSSLELGDSALYFCASSAHGGRTEAFFGQGTRLTVV.

This clone was counted only a few times. The chain couples TRBV29-1 to TRBJ2-7; 8 bases align to TRBD1. J was trimmed by 1 base and V by 4 bases; bases with no gene match: 3. The CDR3 sequence is 13 residues long. Germline-derived CDR1 and CDR2 are SQVTM and ANQGSEA. The CDR3 DNA reads TGCAGCGTTGGACAGGGGTGGTCCTACGAGCAGTACTTC. The encoded protein is CSVGQGWSYEQYF.

This rearrangement joins TRBV5-1 to TRBJ1-2; D possibly corresponds to TRBD1 (5 bases). Germline V CDR1 and CDR2: SGHRS, YFSETQ. The CDR3 loop spans 14 amino acids. Deletions cut 2 bases from V and 7 bases from J, with 15 bases between. In DNA form, the CDR3 reads TGCGCCAGCAGCTTAGTGCAGGGTCGTTCTGGCTACACCTTC. It codes for CASSLVQGRSGYTF.

This clone was observed once. V and J are TRBV14 and TRBJ2-5, with TRBD2 matching over 12 bases. V lost 1 base, J lost 4 bases, and 1 base stayed unmatched. Looked up from germline, CDR1 is SGHDN and CDR2 is FVKESK. The CDR3 is made up of 15 amino acids. The CDR3 is CASSQGTSGIETQYF. In nucleotides, the CDR3 is TGTGCCAGCAGCCAAGGGACTAGCGGGATAGAGACCCAGTACTTC.

V gene TRBV13 combines with J gene TRBJ2-5, with D maybe TRBD1 (6 bases). V lost 2 bases, J lost 1 base, and 14 bases lay in between. This CDR3 is built from 16 residues. Per the germline V gene, CDR1 is PRHDT and CDR2 is FYEKMQ (reference sequence). DNA of the CDR3: TGTGCCAGCAGCTTATCCGTTGGACAGCTCCAAGAGACCCAGTACTTC. It yields the protein CASSLSVGQLQETQYF.

This chain links TRBV5-1 with TRBJ2-1; unclear D gene. Germline V gene lookup returns CDR1 SGHRS and CDR2 YFSETQ. With 1 base removed from V and 7 bases from J, the gap between germline ends came to 6 bases. This CDR3 is built from 12 residues. Here the CDR3 reads CASSLTTNEQFF. The CDR3 DNA reads as TGCGCCAGCAGCTTGACCACTAATGAGCAGTTCTTC.